The text below deals with one T cell receptor (beta chain). What it binds is unknown. 13 Jbeta primers and 60 Vbeta primers were used for the PCR. In the original analysis: The count from a later analysis was 70 million to 85 million unique TCR beta chains, 9.5 million to 11 million of them shared. Profiling relied on immunoSEQ multiplex PCR, and the TCRdb table lists in-frame clones only, not all of them. Clonal size and the V and J genes are those of that table, whereas D and trimming came from the DNA. The sample holds about 200,000 clones, roughly four fifths seen once. This sample was taken from a study of cytomegalovirus exposure and HLA in healthy donors. Overall study findings and caveats: Some segments of the V type, notably TRBV6-2 and TRBV6-3, were excluded as indistinguishable. Per a later analysis, under 20,000 TCR beta sequences showed association with HLA alleles at 0.05 false discovery rate. Solely CMV serostatus was available to characterize immune exposure.

V shed 5 bases and J 9 bases; nucleotides not matched to a gene: 15. CDR3 length: 17 residues. Germline loops: CDR1 MDHEN, CDR2 SYDVKM. The specimen sequenced was PBMCs. The clonotype was recovered from a woman aged 50 to 60 in good health and CMV-seropositive. V is TRBV28 and J is TRBJ2-7; 14 bases align to TRBD2. The CDR3 here is CASSVPGLAGAQGGQYF. DNA of the CDR3: TGTGCCAGCAGTGTCCCGGGACTAGCGGGGGCACAGGGTGGGCAGTACTTC.